These T cell receptor beta chains were read from a single sample in a study of CD8 T cells in ankylosing spondylitis. TCRdb redid the calling of the 5' RACE reads with MiXCR, one entry per CDR3 protein. The data contain 130,000 or so distinct CDR3 sequences, approximately 10% of them singletons. The sample comprised blood, either unsorted or a sorted T cell fraction (not recorded which). These receptors were collected from a female donor with ankylosing spondylitis or in good health (not recorded which). Each CDR3 is given with its conserved first and last residue. The D gene is left open where the match is weak. Clone sizes are given selectively: once, few, many, or a class where the clone is expanded.

clone_size j_call d_call v_call cdr3_length cdr3_nt cdr3_aa
many TRBJ1-2 NA TRBV5-6 12 TGTGCCAGCAGCTTGGGCGATGACGGCTACACCTTC CASSLGDDGYTF
many TRBJ2-3 NA TRBV12-3/TRBV12-4 14 TGTGCCAGCAGTCGGGCCAGTAACACAGATACGCAGTATTTT CASSRASNTDTQYF
many TRBJ1-5 NA TRBV29-1 13 TGCAGCGTTGAAGTCGCCAGCAATCAGCCCCAGCATTTT CSVEVASNQPQHF
many TRBJ2-7 NA TRBV28 14 TGTGCCAGCAGCCGGGACCTAGTAAGGGGCGAGCAGTACTTC CASSRDLVRGEQYF
many TRBJ1-6 NA TRBV4-1 13 TGCGCCAGCAGCCAAGAGTTATCGACCCCCCTCCACTTT CASSQELSTPLHF
many TRBJ1-2 TRBD1 TRBV12-3/TRBV12-4 15 TGTGCCAGCAGTTCCCGGGGACAGGGGGACTATGGCTACACCTTC CASSSRGQGDYGYTF
many TRBJ1-3 NA TRBV12-3/TRBV12-4 12 TGTGCCAGCAGTTTCATAGGAGACACCATATATTTT CASSFIGDTIYF
many TRBJ1-2 NA TRBV28 15 TGTGCCAGCAGTTTATCTGGAGGGGCACACTATGGCTACACCTTC CASSLSGGAHYGYTF
many TRBJ1-2 NA TRBV10-2 13 TGCGCCAGCAGTGGCCTCGGGGGCTATGGCTACACCTTC CASSGLGGYGYTF
many TRBJ2-2 NA TRBV7-6 14 TGTGCCAGCAGACACGGACTCGACACCGGGGAGCTGTTTTTT CASRHGLDTGELFF
NA TRBJ2-1 NA TRBV29-1 14 TGCAGCATTGAAGATCTTCGTATCCCTAATGAGCAGTTCTTC CSIEDLRIPNEQFF
many TRBJ1-2 NA TRBV12-3/TRBV12-4 14 TGTGCCAGCAGTTTCCCCCAGGAAAACTATGGCTACACCTTC CASSFPQENYGYTF
many TRBJ2-1 TRBD2 TRBV20-1 14 TGCAGTGAGGGAACTAGCGGGAGGGCCAGTGAGCAGTTCTTC CSEGTSGRASEQFF
many TRBJ1-6 NA TRBV30 13 TGTGCCTGGAGTGTAAATATGGGAGATCCCCTCCACTTT CAWSVNMGDPLHF
many TRBJ2-5 NA TRBV20-1 13 TGCAGTGCTAGAGGTGGGGGCCAAGAGACCCAGTACTTC CSARGGGQETQYF
many TRBJ1-1 TRBD1 TRBV27 15 TGTGCCAGCAGAGGACAGGTGGGGTCGAACACTGAAGCTTTCTTT CASRGQVGSNTEAFF
many TRBJ1-5 NA TRBV21-1 15 TGTGCCAGCAGCCTCCGGGCCGAATTCAATCAGCCCCAGCATTTT CASSLRAEFNQPQHF
many TRBJ1-2 NA TRBV7-2 14 TGTGCCAGCAGCTTAGGGGGCGGGGGTCGGGGCTACACCTTC CASSLGGGGRGYTF
NA TRBJ1-5 NA TRBV6-2/TRBV6-3 15 TGTGCCAGCAGTTGGGAGGGCCGGAACAATCAGCCCCAGCATTTT CASSWEGRNNQPQHF
many TRBJ2-1 NA TRBV5-1 11 TGCGCCAGCACCGGGTACAATGAGCAGTTCTTC CASTGYNEQFF
many TRBJ2-7 NA TRBV20-1 13 TGCAGTGCTAGTAGGCAGGGCCCCTACGAGCAGTACTTC CSASRQGPYEQYF
many TRBJ2-3 NA TRBV6-5 13 TGTGCCAGCCGCCCAACTAGCACAGATACGCAGTATTTT CASRPTSTDTQYF
few TRBJ2-1 TRBD1 TRBV9 15 TGTGCCAGCAGCGTGGGGACAGGGGGCTTCCATGAGCAGTTCTTC CASSVGTGGFHEQFF
many TRBJ2-1 NA TRBV21-1 13 TGTGCCAGTTGGGTATTATGCATCCATGAGCAGTTCTTC CASWVLCIHEQFF
many TRBJ1-2 NA TRBV12-3/TRBV12-4 13 TGTGCCAGCAGTCCGGGCCTGAACTATGGCTACACCTTC CASSPGLNYGYTF
once TRBJ2-1 NA TRBV20-1 15 TGCATCGCCGGCCAGGGGGCGGGAGTAGGAAATGAGCAGTTCTTC CIAGQGAGVGNEQFF
many TRBJ1-5 NA TRBV13 15 TGTGCCAGCAGCTTAGGGCCAGGGTACCTACAGCCCCAGCATTTT CASSLGPGYLQPQHF
NA TRBJ2-3 NA TRBV5-4 13 TGTGCCAGCAGCTTAGTCCTCACAGATACGCAGTATTTT CASSLVLTDTQYF
many TRBJ2-1 TRBD2 TRBV7-9 16 TGTGCCAGCAGCTTGGGTAGCGGGAGGTCCTACAATGAGCAGTTCTTC CASSLGSGRSYNEQFF
many TRBJ2-1 TRBD2 TRBV20-1 14 TGCAGTGCTAGGCGCGGGAGGGCTAACAATGAGCAGTTCTTC CSARRGRANNEQFF
many TRBJ2-2 NA TRBV20-1 13 TGCAGTGCACTGGACCCGAACACCGGGGAGCTGTTTTTT CSALDPNTGELFF
NA TRBJ2-2 NA TRBV10-3 16 TGTGCCATCAGTGAGTCCCGGGGAAGGAGGGCCGGGGAGCTGTTTTTT CAISESRGRRAGELFF
many TRBJ2-1 TRBD2 TRBV5-5 16 TGTGCCAGCAGCTTGGGTGCTAGCGGGAGGTACAATGAGCAGTTCTTC CASSLGASGRYNEQFF